This TCR beta chain appears in the sequencing data of a study of identical twins. The CDR3 has 12 residues. Trimming removed 6 bases from V and 14 bases from J, with 17 bases in between. TCRdb ran MiXCR on the 5' RACE reads and lists one entry per CDR3 protein. The sample has hundreds of thousands of distinct CDR3 sequences; around an eighth are singletons. This clonotype was seen many times. This sample also belongs to another study, concerning yellow fever vaccine responses in identical twins.

The sample was PBMCs. The chain joins TRBV12-3 or TRBV12-4 to TRBJ2-1; weak D call: TRBD2 (6 bases). This receptor was identified in a woman aged 18-29 years in good health. The CDR3 is CASRPDTRDEFF. The CDR3 nucleotides read TGTGCCAGCAGACCTGATACGCGGGATGAGTTCTTC.